This TCR beta chain was observed in a study of cytomegalovirus exposure and HLA in healthy donors (dated by TCRdb to the late 2010s). Background for the entire study: According to an earlier analysis of 587 of the donors, 150 million to 200 million T cells yielded roughly 100 million unique TCR beta sequences and approximately 300 Gb of sequence data. Around 320 gigabases of sequencing data and approximately 85 million unique TCR sequences were included in an early release covering about 700 HLA-typed donors. Among the 398 genotyped donors, roughly 80% belonged to the genetic ancestry cluster associated with self-reported Caucasian donors. The study aimed to test whether cataloging public T cell receptors could reveal signatures of past pathogen exposure. Using immunosequencing, the study profiled T cell repertoires from fewer than 850 subjects and related those repertoires to cytomegalovirus serostatus. A separate validation cohort of about 110 different subjects was used in addition to the 666-subject first cohort. The study combined high-throughput TCR immunosequencing, statistical association of individual TCRs with disease status, and machine learning to predict cytomegalovirus infection status. A later analysis re-examined previously published TCR beta repertoires from 500 to 700 donors and added high-resolution HLA genotyping to investigate patterns of TCR occurrence. In the later analysis, no new phenotypic data were used to find candidate immune exposures; instead, reliance was placed on TCR beta sequences and their occurrence across donors. To decide whether each TCR beta V gene segment behaved as functional or pseudogenic, an earlier analysis of fewer than 750 of the donors relied on high-throughput TCR beta sequencing. Donor age, sex, ethnicity and CMV serostatus were compiled together with the repertoire data. A later genetic analysis used genome-wide SNP genotypes for about three fifths of the 666 donors, treating that subset as a discovery cohort. All discovery cohort repertoires had been generated using a single sequencing platform. HLA typing included class I and class II loci at four-digit resolution. The number of typed donors differed by locus: about 620-630 for A, B, C, DRB1 and DQB1; 522 for DQA1; approximately 600 for DPA1; and around 490 for DPB1. Because of strong linkage in the cohort, four or five DR-DQ haplotypes were treated as single units for association and clustering. On average, 235,054 unique TCR beta nucleotide sequences were sequenced per donor among about 400 genotyped donors of the cohort, with around 19% of those sequences being non-productive.

From its cysteine to its phenylalanine, the CDR3 spans 19 amino acids. Just the 57-base CDR3 DNA is kept, in frame starting at base 1. The CDR1 and CDR2 encoded by the germline V gene are MNHNS and SASEGT. V loses 3 bases at its end and J loses 4 bases; junction bases beyond the gene matches: 12. A remark on this clone: What antigen it recognizes has not been identified. The sample holds no much larger clone one base away, and base qualities are not on file.

General study outcomes and caveats: The only immune exposure information available for the cohort was CMV serostatus. Several of the top co-occurrence clusters appeared to be linked to parvovirus B19, influenza, CMV and Epstein-Barr virus, according to a later analysis. In a later genetic analysis, a missense DCLRE1C variant was associated with V-gene and J-gene trimming of TCR beta chains, and the association was replicated in an independent cohort. Compared with equally common non-associated chains, HLA-associated TCR beta chains in a later analysis were more clonally expanded and had lower generation probabilities. The study gave a list of 150 to 200 TCR beta chains associated with cytomegalovirus. Assigning TCR associations to individual alleles was difficult when HLA alleles, especially DR and DQ, strongly co-occurred. While some public TCRs were present in many individuals, most TCR sequences turned up only very rarely across donors. Specific HLA alleles were associated with roughly 17,000 TCR beta sequences at a false discovery rate of 0.05 in a later analysis. In this cohort, only TCR beta chains were sequenced, and detectable features were limited by the absence of alpha or paired-chain data. Because the 87-base-pair reads could not distinguish some IMGT-functional V segments, including TRBV6-2 and TRBV6-3, those segments were excluded. The earlier analysis of some 560 of the donors excluded some 16 rarely observed V segments, including chromosome 9 orphons, because counts were too low. The classifier was reported to diagnose cytomegalovirus status with high specificity and sensitivity in both the original cohort and the validation cohort. Because HLA typing was missing for some donors at each locus, association tests included only the typed subset. According to a later genetic analysis, donors in an Asian-associated ancestry cluster had fewer N-insertions in productive TCRs than the approximately 630-donor mean. In a later analysis, the rate of TCR association differed among HLA loci, with DRB1 alleles having the most associated TCRs and HLA-C alleles having the fewest. It was suggested by the authors that the approach could potentially be generalized to other disease states and immunological phenotypes. Linkage disequilibrium might explain the correlated functional status among segregating V segments, but an unknown experimental factor could not be excluded. The sequencing pipeline was judged likely to have produced a cluster of highly shared sequence variants as a technical artifact. A few of the identified cytomegalovirus-associated TCR beta chains were confirmed in vitro to be specific for cytomegalovirus antigens. In an earlier analysis of under 600 of the donors, most TCR beta V segments were observed in productive rearrangements about 87% or about 30% of the time, broadly matching IMGT annotations. Sequencing depth was assumed to be roughly uniform across donors in the presence/absence analyses, though that assumption may not hold. A further reported finding was that TCR beta sequences accurately predicted the HLA-A and HLA-B alleles for most subjects in the first cohort. A later analysis found that most CMV-associated TCR beta chains appeared HLA-restricted, with HLA associations seemingly driven largely by CMV exposure.

The cohort comprised approximately 700 healthy bone marrow donors. At the time of sampling, every cohort member was nominally healthy, though immune exposures that went unrecorded were likely present. The donor tested CMV seronegative, placing the donor among the 300 to 450 seronegative members of the cohort. Every donor gave a peripheral blood sample, and the peripheral blood mononuclear cells from that sample were used for TCR beta sequencing. The Qiagen DNeasy Blood Extraction Kit was used to extract genomic DNA from the blood cell samples. Library construction relied on the immunoSEQ multiplex PCR assay. The multiplex PCR relied on a mix of 60 forward primers for TCR Vbeta segments and 13 reverse primers for TCR Jbeta segments. Amplification of the CDR3 region of rearranged TCR beta genes was performed with a multiplex PCR assay on genomic DNA. Amplified TCR beta libraries were sequenced as 87-base-pair reads on the Illumina HiSeq System. Concerning the study's data processing: Across the 670 or so repertoires, a later analysis counted 75 million to 90 million unique TCR beta chains, approximately 10 million of which were shared by at least two donors. Raw reads were error-corrected and collapsed into unique sequences with a nearest-neighbor algorithm that merged closely related sequences to remove PCR and sequencing errors. V, D and J gene segments were assigned by aligning CDR3 sequences to IMGT reference sequences. Each retained sequence needed at least a six-nucleotide match to both a V gene segment and a J gene segment. Rearrangements were classified as productive when the CDR3 lacked stop codons and remained in frame with V and J, and all other rearrangements were classified as non-productive. CDR3 was defined by IMGT convention, running from the second conserved V-encoded cysteine to the conserved J-encoded phenylalanine. The earlier analysis of about 560 of the donors excluded any sequence lacking an unambiguous match to a single V gene segment. In an earlier analysis of several hundred of the donors, a V segment was called functional when productive rearrangements were above 56.7%, and segregating when the standard deviation between donors exceeded 5%. To diagnose cytomegalovirus status from the catalog of TCR beta chain sequences, a statistical classification framework was built. V and J gene assignment, in a later analysis, came from comparing TCR nucleotide sequences with IMGT/GENE-DB human TR gene sequences. The TCRdist pipeline was used in a later analysis to assign CDR3 sequences and most-parsimonious VDJ recombination scenarios. In a later analysis, each TCR beta chain was defined by its CDR3 amino acid sequence together with its V-gene family, and reads lacking a unique V-gene family were excluded. To address suspected cross-contamination and a sequencing artifact, a later analysis removed over 500 highly shared, low-generation-probability nucleotide sequences. In a later analysis, a clonal expansion index was calculated for each public chain from normalized within-repertoire ranks of inferred template counts. A later analysis computed generation probabilities with a VDJ recombination model fitted to out-of-frame rearrangements, and checked the results against IGoR. Hypergeometric tests were used in a later analysis to score TCR-TCR, TCR-HLA and TCR-CMV co-occurrence, with a repertoire-size bias correction applied to the TCR pairs. False discovery rates were estimated in a later analysis by permuting HLA or CMV assignments 20 times. A later analysis grouped co-occurring TCRs with DBSCAN, adding TCRdist sequence similarity when clustering within HLA-allele-positive subsets. Co-occurrence clustering excluded repertoires with fewer than 30,000 or more than 120,000 public chains, plus five with anomalous nucleotide sharing. The table was pulled from immuneACCESS by TCRdb, which kept in-frame rearrangements only. Such tables lose some clones; where checked, under half of the loss comes from unresolved V genes, and the rest has no known cause. For V, J and clone size, that table is used; D and trimming come from the DNA. This sample has 160,000 or so clones in its table, and approximately 84% of those were observed once. The ten largest clones take up 2% to 2.5% of the sample.

The source material was PBMCs. Recombination connected TRBV6-1 to TRBJ2-2, with 12 bases aligning to TRBD1. The source of this sequence is a woman aged 18-29 years in good health and CMV-seronegative. The CDR3 corresponds to CASSDLDGRDRGPTGELFF. The nucleotide sequence reads TGTGCCAGCAGTGACCTGGATGGCCGGGACAGGGGGCCCACCGGGGAGCTGTTTTTT.